This T cell receptor (beta chain) was profiled in a study of T-cell memory formation after mild COVID-19. The V end was cut by 0 bases, the J end by 0 bases, with 8 bases between. Looked up from germline, CDR1 is LGHNA and CDR2 is YSLEER. This CDR3 is 15 amino acids long. One entry per CDR3 protein results from TCRdb running MiXCR on the 5' RACE reads. The sample contains under 250,000 distinct CDR3 sequences, roughly a tenth of which appear only once. Sequenced material: PBMCs or a T cell subset sorted from them (not recorded which). This receptor was obtained from a young man who had mild COVID-19 (a few samples of this study predate the infection). Cell type and time point are not known. The chain combines TRBV4-3 with TRBJ1-1; the D is unclear. The CDR3, as DNA: TGCGCCAGCAGCCAAGATCCACACCTGAACACTGAAGCTTTCTTT. Its translation: CASSQDPHLNTEAFF.